A selection of T cell receptor beta chains follows, all from one sample in a study of regulatory T cells in long-lasting Graves disease. TCRdb ran MiXCR on the multiplex PCR reads and lists one entry per CDR3 protein. Altogether some 430,000 distinct CDR3 sequences are present, 20% to 25% being singletons, with the ten largest covering approximately 6.4%. This specimen was peripheral blood mononuclear cells (PBMCs), taken when the disease was refractory, from a patient treated with antithyroid drugs. The source of these receptors is a female donor with Graves disease. Both conserved end residues are part of each CDR3. The order of the fields is J gene, clone size, CDR3 length, V gene, D gene, CDR3 protein, CDR3 DNA. D genes are given only for firm matches. Clone size is not always given. Where it is, it says once, few, many or a class for expanded clones.

J gene: TRBJ1-2; clone size: NA; CDR3 length: 15; V gene: TRBV15; D gene: TRBD1; CDR3 protein: CATRDREGANYGYTF; CDR3 DNA: TGTGCCACCAGGGACAGGGAAGGGGCTAACTATGGCTACACCTTC
J gene: TRBJ2-1; clone size: NA; CDR3 length: 20; V gene: TRBV7-9; D gene: TRBD2; CDR3 protein: CASSPAGLAGEGATYNEQFF; CDR3 DNA: TGTGCCAGCAGCCCAGCGGGCCTAGCGGGAGAGGGGGCAACCTACAATGAGCAGTTCTTC
J gene: TRBJ2-7; clone size: NA; CDR3 length: 16; V gene: TRBV28; D gene: TRBD2; CDR3 protein: CASSRTGTSGSHEQYF; CDR3 DNA: TGTGCCAGCAGTCGAACCGGGACTAGCGGGAGCCACGAGCAGTACTTC
J gene: TRBJ2-7; clone size: few; CDR3 length: 15; V gene: TRBV7-2; D gene: TRBD2; CDR3 protein: CASSFSAGETYEQYF; CDR3 DNA: TGTGCCAGCAGCTTCAGCGCGGGGGAAACCTACGAGCAGTACTTC
J gene: TRBJ2-3; clone size: NA; CDR3 length: 14; V gene: TRBV7-8; D gene: TRBD1; CDR3 protein: CATTRGRGTDTQYF; CDR3 DNA: TGTGCCACCACGAGGGGGCGAGGCACAGATACGCAGTATTTT
J gene: TRBJ2-7; clone size: NA; CDR3 length: 14; V gene: TRBV29-1; D gene: NA; CDR3 protein: CSVEGLARDYEQYF; CDR3 DNA: TGCAGCGTAGAGGGGCTAGCGAGAGACTACGAGCAGTACTTC
J gene: TRBJ1-1; clone size: many; CDR3 length: 16; V gene: TRBV6-5; D gene: NA; CDR3 protein: CASSYSWGGRSTEAFF; CDR3 DNA: TGTGCCAGCAGTTACTCCTGGGGAGGGAGGAGCACTGAAGCTTTCTTT
J gene: TRBJ1-1; clone size: few; CDR3 length: 13; V gene: TRBV19; D gene: NA; CDR3 protein: CASGEFRGTEAFF; CDR3 DNA: TGTGCCAGCGGGGAGTTTAGGGGTACTGAAGCTTTCTTT
J gene: TRBJ2-7; clone size: many; CDR3 length: 17; V gene: TRBV6-1; D gene: TRBD1; CDR3 protein: CASTRDRAHFSSYEQYF; CDR3 DNA: TGTGCCAGCACCCGGGACAGGGCTCACTTCAGCTCCTACGAGCAGTACTTC
J gene: TRBJ1-5; clone size: few; CDR3 length: 17; V gene: TRBV5-5; D gene: NA; CDR3 protein: CASSSQPTDSRIQPQHF; CDR3 DNA: TGTGCCAGCAGCTCCCAACCTACCGACAGCCGCATTCAGCCCCAGCATTTT
J gene: TRBJ2-5; clone size: NA; CDR3 length: 14; V gene: TRBV7-9; D gene: NA; CDR3 protein: CASRDRRNQETQYF; CDR3 DNA: TGTGCCAGCAGGGATCGACGGAACCAAGAGACCCAGTACTTC
J gene: TRBJ1-5; clone size: many; CDR3 length: 15; V gene: TRBV28; D gene: TRBD1; CDR3 protein: CASRLGTGVNQPQHF; CDR3 DNA: TGTGCCAGCAGACTCGGGACAGGGGTTAATCAGCCCCAGCATTTT
J gene: TRBJ1-2; clone size: many; CDR3 length: 13; V gene: TRBV20-1; D gene: TRBD1; CDR3 protein: CSAKTGVDYGYTF; CDR3 DNA: TGCAGTGCCAAGACAGGGGTGGACTATGGCTACACCTTC
J gene: TRBJ2-7; clone size: many; CDR3 length: 12; V gene: TRBV28; D gene: NA; CDR3 protein: CASSLQPYEQYF; CDR3 DNA: TGTGCCAGCAGTTTACAGCCCTACGAGCAGTACTTC
J gene: TRBJ1-4; clone size: many; CDR3 length: 15; V gene: TRBV6-1; D gene: NA; CDR3 protein: CASSHRDPTNEKLFF; CDR3 DNA: TGTGCCAGCAGCCATCGGGACCCAACTAATGAAAAACTGTTTTTT
J gene: TRBJ2-7; clone size: NA; CDR3 length: 16; V gene: TRBV7-6; D gene: NA; CDR3 protein: CASSLAGGKYSDEQYF; CDR3 DNA: TGTGCCAGCAGCTTAGCCGGTGGGAAGTATTCCGACGAGCAGTACTTC
J gene: TRBJ2-7; clone size: few; CDR3 length: 17; V gene: TRBV5-1; D gene: TRBD1; CDR3 protein: CASSLGPPPGQGSEQYF; CDR3 DNA: TGCGCCAGCAGCTTGGGCCCACCACCGGGACAGGGGAGCGAGCAGTACTTC
J gene: TRBJ1-2; clone size: many; CDR3 length: 14; V gene: TRBV11-2; D gene: NA; CDR3 protein: CASSLEPRTGGYTF; CDR3 DNA: TGTGCCAGCAGCTTAGAGCCCCGGACGGGCGGCTACACCTTC
J gene: TRBJ1-5; clone size: NA; CDR3 length: 15; V gene: TRBV6-2/TRBV6-3; D gene: NA; CDR3 protein: CASSLGGGPGQPQHF; CDR3 DNA: TGTGCCAGCAGCCTCGGTGGGGGCCCTGGCCAGCCCCAGCATTTT
J gene: TRBJ1-6; clone size: many; CDR3 length: 13; V gene: TRBV20-1; D gene: TRBD1; CDR3 protein: CSASGTGNSPLHF; CDR3 DNA: TGCAGTGCTTCCGGGACAGGAAATTCACCCCTCCACTTT
J gene: TRBJ2-7; clone size: few; CDR3 length: 14; V gene: TRBV5-6; D gene: NA; CDR3 protein: CASSLDRPGDEQYF; CDR3 DNA: TGTGCCAGCAGCTTGGATAGGCCGGGGGACGAGCAGTACTTC
J gene: TRBJ1-2; clone size: many; CDR3 length: 16; V gene: TRBV6-2/TRBV6-3; D gene: NA; CDR3 protein: CASSYNKRAEPFGYTF; CDR3 DNA: TGTGCCAGCAGTTACAATAAAAGGGCGGAGCCCTTCGGCTACACCTTC
J gene: TRBJ1-4; clone size: many; CDR3 length: 11; V gene: TRBV28; D gene: NA; CDR3 protein: CASSFRERYFF; CDR3 DNA: TGTGCCAGCAGTTTCAGGGAACGGTATTTTTTT
J gene: TRBJ1-5; clone size: many; CDR3 length: 16; V gene: TRBV19; D gene: NA; CDR3 protein: CASSPRGEGSNQPQHF; CDR3 DNA: TGTGCCAGTAGCCCTCGGGGGGAAGGTAGCAATCAGCCCCAGCATTTT
J gene: TRBJ1-5; clone size: NA; CDR3 length: 17; V gene: TRBV6-1; D gene: TRBD1; CDR3 protein: CASSPAPGQYSNQPQHF; CDR3 DNA: TGTGCCAGCAGTCCTGCACCGGGACAGTATAGCAATCAGCCCCAGCATTTT
J gene: TRBJ1-5; clone size: many; CDR3 length: 14; V gene: TRBV28; D gene: TRBD1; CDR3 protein: CASTTGGFSQPQHF; CDR3 DNA: TGTGCCAGCACCACAGGGGGCTTTAGCCAGCCCCAGCATTTT
J gene: TRBJ2-5; clone size: NA; CDR3 length: 14; V gene: TRBV6-1; D gene: NA; CDR3 protein: CASREPAIQETQYF; CDR3 DNA: TGTGCCAGCAGAGAACCAGCGATACAAGAGACCCAGTACTTC
J gene: TRBJ2-5; clone size: few; CDR3 length: 14; V gene: TRBV12-3/TRBV12-4; D gene: NA; CDR3 protein: CASSLRVNQETQYF; CDR3 DNA: TGTGCCAGCAGTTTAAGGGTAAACCAAGAGACCCAGTACTTC
J gene: TRBJ2-7; clone size: NA; CDR3 length: 13; V gene: TRBV10-3; D gene: TRBD2; CDR3 protein: CAISEGLVYEQYF; CDR3 DNA: TGTGCCATCAGTGAAGGACTAGTTTACGAGCAGTACTTC
J gene: TRBJ2-4; clone size: many; CDR3 length: 12; V gene: TRBV24-1; D gene: NA; CDR3 protein: CATSDGGNIQYF; CDR3 DNA: TGTGCCACCAGTGACGGGGGAAACATTCAGTACTTC
J gene: TRBJ2-2; clone size: NA; CDR3 length: 14; V gene: TRBV5-6; D gene: NA; CDR3 protein: CASSLRDFTGELFF; CDR3 DNA: TGTGCCAGCAGCTTGAGGGACTTCACCGGGGAGCTGTTTTTT
J gene: TRBJ1-1; clone size: once; CDR3 length: 15; V gene: TRBV6-2/TRBV6-3; D gene: TRBD1; CDR3 protein: CASGEVTGGNTEAFF; CDR3 DNA: TGTGCCAGCGGTGAAGTGACAGGGGGAAACACTGAAGCTTTCTTT
J gene: TRBJ2-2; clone size: NA; CDR3 length: 15; V gene: TRBV19; D gene: NA; CDR3 protein: CASNQRGIGTGELFF; CDR3 DNA: TGTGCCAGTAACCAACGGGGGATAGGCACCGGGGAGCTGTTTTTT
J gene: TRBJ1-3; clone size: many; CDR3 length: 15; V gene: TRBV7-8; D gene: NA; CDR3 protein: CASSLAGNSGNTIYF; CDR3 DNA: TGTGCCAGCAGCTTGGCAGGGAACTCTGGAAACACCATATATTTT
J gene: TRBJ1-1; clone size: few; CDR3 length: 14; V gene: TRBV19; D gene: NA; CDR3 protein: CASSIGGATTEAFF; CDR3 DNA: TGTGCCAGTAGTATAGGTGGAGCCACGACTGAAGCTTTCTTT
J gene: TRBJ2-1; clone size: NA; CDR3 length: 14; V gene: TRBV28; D gene: NA; CDR3 protein: CASYQTGTEHEQFF; CDR3 DNA: TGTGCCAGCTACCAGACGGGGACCGAACATGAGCAGTTCTTC
J gene: TRBJ1-5; clone size: many; CDR3 length: 14; V gene: TRBV20-1; D gene: NA; CDR3 protein: CSARETESGQPQHF; CDR3 DNA: TGCAGTGCTAGAGAGACAGAATCTGGTCAGCCCCAGCATTTT
J gene: TRBJ2-4; clone size: many; CDR3 length: 15; V gene: TRBV28; D gene: TRBD1; CDR3 protein: CASSRTGYEGDIQYF; CDR3 DNA: TGTGCCAGCAGCCGGACAGGGTACGAAGGTGACATTCAGTACTTC
J gene: TRBJ2-6; clone size: many; CDR3 length: 16; V gene: TRBV12-3/TRBV12-4; D gene: NA; CDR3 protein: CASSTLGVLGANVLTF; CDR3 DNA: TGTGCCAGCAGCACCTTGGGGGTACTTGGGGCCAACGTCCTGACTTTC
J gene: TRBJ1-1; clone size: few; CDR3 length: 14; V gene: TRBV5-6; D gene: NA; CDR3 protein: CASSLYGLNTEAFF; CDR3 DNA: TGTGCCAGCAGCTTGTATGGTTTGAACACTGAAGCTTTCTTT
J gene: TRBJ2-7; clone size: NA; CDR3 length: 14; V gene: TRBV6-2/TRBV6-3; D gene: NA; CDR3 protein: CASSYSSPQYEQYF; CDR3 DNA: TGTGCCAGCAGTTACTCGTCGCCCCAGTACGAGCAGTACTTC
J gene: TRBJ2-1; clone size: many; CDR3 length: 14; V gene: TRBV28; D gene: TRBD2; CDR3 protein: CASSLAGESNEQFF; CDR3 DNA: TGTGCCAGCAGTTTAGCGGGAGAATCTAATGAGCAGTTCTTC
J gene: TRBJ2-7; clone size: few; CDR3 length: 14; V gene: TRBV6-1; D gene: TRBD2; CDR3 protein: CASRPRSGSYEQYF; CDR3 DNA: TGTGCCAGCCGACCTAGGAGCGGGAGCTACGAGCAGTACTTC
J gene: TRBJ2-5; clone size: few; CDR3 length: 14; V gene: TRBV7-9; D gene: NA; CDR3 protein: CASSPGQTRETQYF; CDR3 DNA: TGTGCCAGCAGCCCCGGCCAGACCCGGGAGACCCAGTACTTC
J gene: TRBJ1-2; clone size: NA; CDR3 length: 14; V gene: TRBV6-1; D gene: TRBD1; CDR3 protein: CASNWGQAFYGYTF; CDR3 DNA: TGTGCCAGCAACTGGGGACAGGCCTTCTATGGCTACACCTTC
J gene: TRBJ1-1; clone size: NA; CDR3 length: 16; V gene: TRBV4-1; D gene: NA; CDR3 protein: CASSLKDPGGGTEAFF; CDR3 DNA: TGCGCCAGCAGCCTCAAAGACCCCGGGGGTGGCACTGAAGCTTTCTTT
J gene: TRBJ2-7; clone size: many; CDR3 length: 14; V gene: TRBV20-1; D gene: NA; CDR3 protein: CSARVLGRPYEQYF; CDR3 DNA: TGCAGTGCTAGAGTACTCGGGCGGCCCTACGAGCAGTACTTC
J gene: TRBJ2-1; clone size: many; CDR3 length: 16; V gene: TRBV5-1; D gene: TRBD2; CDR3 protein: CASSLAWSSGYNEQFF; CDR3 DNA: TGCGCCAGCAGCTTGGCTTGGTCTAGCGGATACAATGAGCAGTTCTTC
J gene: TRBJ2-4; clone size: many; CDR3 length: 15; V gene: TRBV6-2/TRBV6-3; D gene: NA; CDR3 protein: CASSYMRDGYHIQYF; CDR3 DNA: TGTGCCAGCAGTTATATGAGAGACGGGTATCACATTCAGTACTTC
J gene: TRBJ1-2; clone size: many; CDR3 length: 13; V gene: TRBV28; D gene: TRBD1; CDR3 protein: CASSRDRDDGYTF; CDR3 DNA: TGTGCCAGCAGCCGGGACAGGGATGATGGCTACACCTTC
J gene: TRBJ1-1; clone size: few; CDR3 length: 14; V gene: TRBV11-3; D gene: TRBD1; CDR3 protein: CASSKTGTERGAFF; CDR3 DNA: TGTGCCAGCAGTAAGACAGGGACCGAAAGAGGGGCTTTCTTT
J gene: TRBJ2-5; clone size: many; CDR3 length: 13; V gene: TRBV11-2; D gene: TRBD2; CDR3 protein: CASSSGGWETQYF; CDR3 DNA: TGTGCCAGCAGCTCGGGGGGGTGGGAGACCCAGTACTTC
J gene: TRBJ2-6; clone size: NA; CDR3 length: 12; V gene: TRBV29-1; D gene: NA; CDR3 protein: CSVEFRANVLTF; CDR3 DNA: TGCAGCGTTGAATTCAGGGCCAACGTCCTGACTTTC
J gene: TRBJ2-2; clone size: NA; CDR3 length: 14; V gene: TRBV29-1; D gene: TRBD1; CDR3 protein: CSALRTGHAGELFF; CDR3 DNA: TGCAGCGCATTGAGGACAGGCCATGCCGGGGAGCTGTTTTTT